This T cell receptor beta chain was captured in a study of a mutant IDH1 vaccine in newly diagnosed glioma. Time point reported: baseline, week 1 (first vaccination visit). The treatment: pre-vaccination baseline after standard-of-care therapy. There were new WHO grade 3 or 4 astrocytomas in the donors, and these were IDH1-mutant and ATRX-lost. The protocol was immunoSEQ multiplex PCR, while the TCRdb copy is restricted to in-frame clones and leaves out a portion. The sample records about 88,000 clones, approximately 80% being singletons. V lost 8 bases to trimming and J lost 4 bases, with 6 bases between them. Germline CDR1 and CDR2: ENHRY and SYGVKD. This CDR3 has 11 residues.

This sequence originates from a man aged 35 to 55 with glioma. Some clones in this sample may be carry-over from other donors' samples. J is TRBJ2-1 and V is TRBV10-3; D remains ambiguous. The sample was PBMCs, taken from a glioma patient treated with radiotherapy, temozolomide or both. Here the CDR3 DNA reads TGTGCCATCCGTCGGTACAATGAGCAGTTCTTC. Translated: CAIRRYNEQFF.